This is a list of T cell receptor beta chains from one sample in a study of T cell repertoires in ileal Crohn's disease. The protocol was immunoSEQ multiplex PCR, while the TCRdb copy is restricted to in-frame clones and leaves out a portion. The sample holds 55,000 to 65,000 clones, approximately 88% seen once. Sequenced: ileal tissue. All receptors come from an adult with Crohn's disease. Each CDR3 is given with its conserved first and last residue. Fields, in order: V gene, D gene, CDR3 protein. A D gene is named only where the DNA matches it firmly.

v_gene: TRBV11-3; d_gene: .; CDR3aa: CASSLGQSSPLHF
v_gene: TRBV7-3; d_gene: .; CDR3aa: CASSLSRVNNEQFF
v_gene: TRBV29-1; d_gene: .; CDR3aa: CSVVEGADEQFF
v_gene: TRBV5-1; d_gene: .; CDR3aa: CASSLTNEQFF
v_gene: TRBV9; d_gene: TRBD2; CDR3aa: CASSDRQRGSYNEQFF
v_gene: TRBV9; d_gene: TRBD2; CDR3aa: CASSVEASGRAFLGAGELFF
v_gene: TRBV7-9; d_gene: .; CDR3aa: CASSSTNRVPEQFF
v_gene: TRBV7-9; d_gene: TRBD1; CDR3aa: CASSSGQGGYTF
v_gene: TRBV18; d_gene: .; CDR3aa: CASSPWTEGYGYTF
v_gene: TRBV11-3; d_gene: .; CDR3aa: CASSHGGGHARLTEAFF
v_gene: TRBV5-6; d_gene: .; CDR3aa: CASSQGPTDTQYF
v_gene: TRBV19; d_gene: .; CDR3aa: CASSPRESLLGFF
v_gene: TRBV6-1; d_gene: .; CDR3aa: CASSEGGYDQPQHF
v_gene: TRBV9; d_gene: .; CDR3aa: CASSLTANANTGELFF
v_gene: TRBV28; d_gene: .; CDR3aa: CASSFPSAETQYF
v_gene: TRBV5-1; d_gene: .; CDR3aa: CASSGGSGKGYTF
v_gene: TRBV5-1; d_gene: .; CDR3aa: CASGAPGVIKAFF
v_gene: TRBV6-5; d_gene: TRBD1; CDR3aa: CASSQGTAVYGYTF
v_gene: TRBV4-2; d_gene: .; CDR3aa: CASSQAEVRGSNQPQHF
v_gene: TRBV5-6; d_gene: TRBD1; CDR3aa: CASSLGQGSEKLFF
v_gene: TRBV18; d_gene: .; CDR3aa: CASSSTGNEQYF
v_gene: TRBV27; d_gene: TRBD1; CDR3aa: CASRPQGVGETQYF
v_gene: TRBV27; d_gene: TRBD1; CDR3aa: CASSRTGSSYEQYF
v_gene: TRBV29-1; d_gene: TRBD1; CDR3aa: CSVGTGERTDTQYF
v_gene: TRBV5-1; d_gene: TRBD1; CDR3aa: CASGPGQGGYGYTF
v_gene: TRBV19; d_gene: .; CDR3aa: CASSIKASSYGYTF
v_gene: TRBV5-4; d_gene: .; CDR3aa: CASSLVGVPGYTF
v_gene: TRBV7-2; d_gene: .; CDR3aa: CASSLGGRNNSPLHF
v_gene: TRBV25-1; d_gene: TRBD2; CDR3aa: CASRGGYSYNEQFF
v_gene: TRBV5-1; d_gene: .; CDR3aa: CASSFNNEQFF
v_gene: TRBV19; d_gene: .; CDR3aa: CASSISQPAAGNQPQHF
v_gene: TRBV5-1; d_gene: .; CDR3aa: CASSLSQGKGETQYF
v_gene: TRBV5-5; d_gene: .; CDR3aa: CATKRTENTEAFF
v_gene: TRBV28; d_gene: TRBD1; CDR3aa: CASSPSGQGNEQFF
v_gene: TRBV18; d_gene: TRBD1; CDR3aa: CASSQTGVNTEAFF
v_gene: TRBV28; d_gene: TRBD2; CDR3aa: CASSFPSGGGTDTQYF
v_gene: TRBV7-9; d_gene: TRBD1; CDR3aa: CASSPGTGGQPQHF
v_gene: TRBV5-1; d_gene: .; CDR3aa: CASSPWGGQNTEAFF
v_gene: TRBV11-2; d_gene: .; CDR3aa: CASTEGAQSVGGYTF
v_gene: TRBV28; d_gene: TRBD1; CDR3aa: CASSLRGQKVYGYTF
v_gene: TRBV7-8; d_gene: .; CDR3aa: CASLEVHGNTIYF
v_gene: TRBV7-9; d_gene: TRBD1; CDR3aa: CASSALQGSNTEAFF
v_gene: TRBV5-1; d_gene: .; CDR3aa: CASSPGGNTEAFF
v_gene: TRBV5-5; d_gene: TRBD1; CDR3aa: CASSLTGGGYTEAFF
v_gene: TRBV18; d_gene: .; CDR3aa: CASSPPNGNTGELFF
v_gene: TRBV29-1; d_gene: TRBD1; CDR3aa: CSAGTANYEQYF